Presented here are 23 T cell receptor beta chains from one specimen sequenced in a study of CD8+CD57+ T cells in acquired aplastic anemia. According to the study, genomic DNA was the template for TCR beta VDJ and CDR3 profiling. TCRdb analysed the reads with MiXCR anew, one entry per CDR3 protein. The sample lists over 150,000 distinct CDR3 sequences; roughly 48% were seen once. The sequencing input was sorted CD4+, CD8+, or CD8+CD57+ T cells (not recorded which) from PBMCs. All receptors come from a human donor in good health.

This clonotype was seen only once. A much larger clone lies one base from this, so it may be a read error. The chain employs TRBV18 and TRBJ2-5; TRBD1 aligns across 7 bases. This CDR3 spans 12 amino acids. V lost 2 bases to trimming and J lost 13 bases; unmatched junction nucleotides: 7. Germline V CDR1 and CDR2: KGHSH, LQKENI. The CDR3 protein is CASSPVTGAVYF. DNA of the CDR3: TGTGCCAGCTCACCAGTCACAGGGGCAGTGTACTTC.

The V and J genes are TRBV7-2 and TRBJ1-4; D gene uncertain. Trimming removed 5 bases at V and 6 bases at J, with 10 bases between. The germline V gene has CDR1 SGHTA and CDR2 FQGNSA. CDR3 size: 13 residues. CDR3 nucleotide sequence: TGTGCCAGCAGCCCGGGCCTGCATGAAAAACTGTTTTTT. It encodes CASSPGLHEKLFF.

The table lists this clonotype with many counts. This chain links TRBV14 with TRBJ1-2; possibly TRBD1 for D (5 bases). From germline, CDR1 is SGHDN and CDR2 FVKESK. This CDR3 is 13 amino acids long. V lost 1 base to trimming and J lost 4 bases, with 7 bases between them. The DNA for the CDR3 is TGTGCCAGCAGCCAAGTGAGGGGCTATGGCTACACCTTC. It translates to CASSQVRGYGYTF.

The V gene is TRBV9, the J gene TRBJ2-5, with 11 positions matching TRBD2. The J segment lost 4 bases and the V segment lost 4 bases, leaving 12 bases of the junction unmatched. The CDR3 contains 17 residues. Germline V gene sequence: CDR1 SGDLS, CDR2 YYNGEE. The CDR3 loop is CASSLVLAGVSPETQYF. The CDR3 bases are TGTGCCAGCAGCCTCGTACTAGCGGGAGTAAGTCCAGAGACCCAGTACTTC.

This clonotype was counted at least ten times. V and J are TRBV6-2 or TRBV6-3 and TRBJ1-5; D is perhaps TRBD1 (5 bases). Looked up from germline, CDR1 is MNHEY and CDR2 is SVGEGT. Trimming removed 2 bases at V and 9 bases at J, with 14 bases between. The CDR3 spans 14 residues. CDR3 protein: CASSYRGYGWPQHF. As DNA, the CDR3 is TGTGCCAGCAGTTACCGGGGCTACGGGTGGCCCCAGCATTTT.

The chain has TRBV9 and TRBJ2-1, with D maybe TRBD1 (6 bases). Germline CDR1 is SGDLS and CDR2 is YYNGEE. This CDR3 spans 14 amino acids. The V end was cut by 2 bases, the J end by 6 bases, with 12 bases between. CDR3 residues: CASSVQGSSNEQFF. CDR3 in DNA: TGTGCCAGCAGCGTCCAGGGGAGTAGCAATGAGCAGTTCTTC.

This clonotype was counted many times. The chain carries TRBV2 and TRBJ2-5; D tentatively fits TRBD1 or TRBD2 (7 bases each). Germline assignment: CDR1 SNHLY and CDR2 FYNNEI. The CDR3 is 14 amino acids. Trimming pared 4 bases from V and 4 bases from J, leaving 13 bases between. CDR3 protein: CASSGQGGGETQYF. The CDR3 region has the DNA TGTGCCAGCAGTGGACAGGGAGGGGGAGAGACCCAGTACTTC.

This clonotype was seen only a few times. This rearrangement joins TRBV7-3 to TRBJ1-5; D is uncertain. Germline CDR1 SGHTA, CDR2 FQGTGA. This CDR3 has 14 residues. V was trimmed by 4 bases and J by 3 bases, leaving 10 bases between them. The CDR3 DNA sequence: TGTGCCAGCAGCTCGGGTGGGCTCAATCAGCCCCAGCATTTT. Protein: CASSSGGLNQPQHF.

The sample holds a few counts of this clonotype. V and J are TRBV24-1 and TRBJ2-3; D ambiguous. This CDR3 region has 11 residues. Germline lookup yields CDR1 KGHDR and CDR2 SFDVKD. V lost 4 bases to trimming and J lost 6 bases, with 4 bases between them. CDR3 sequence: CATSERDTQYF. The CDR3 coding sequence is TGTGCCACCAGTGAAAGGGATACGCAGTATTTT.

For this clonotype: This may be a read error: a much more frequent sequence differs by one nucleotide. The chain links TRBV12-3 or TRBV12-4 to TRBJ2-1; no clear D gene. The CDR3 runs 15 residues. In nucleotides, the CDR3 is TGTGCCAGCAGTTTAAAGGGAAATTCCTACAATCAGCAGTTCTTC. Translated: CASSLKGNSYNQQFF.

This clonotype has only one observation. This sequence joins TRBV2 and TRBJ1-1; the D is unclear. The V and J ends lost 5 bases and 5 bases respectively, with 6 bases between them. CDR3 length: 11 residues. Per the germline V gene, CDR1 is SNHLY and CDR2 is FYNNEI. For the CDR3, the DNA is TGTGCCAGCAGTCCCAGGACTGAAGCTTTCTTT. It encodes CASSPRTEAFF.

This clonotype was counted at least ten times. The chain recombines TRBV7-2 with TRBJ2-1; a possible D gene is TRBD1 (5 bases). The CDR3 spans 16 residues. Germline V CDR1 and CDR2: SGHTA, FQGNSA. With 0 bases removed from V and 4 bases from J, the gap between germline ends came to 13 bases. CDR3 DNA sequence: TGTGCCAGCAGCTTAGCCAGGGCATACCCTTACAATGAGCAGTTCTTC. Translation gives CASSLARAYPYNEQFF.

This clonotype came up a few times. The gene calls are TRBV7-9 and TRBJ2-5, with TRBD1 matching 8 bases. CDR3 length: 15 residues. CDR1 and CDR2 (germline): SEHNR, FQNEAQ (reference sequence). The ends lost 0 bases at V and 1 base at J; junction bases unmatched: 1. The CDR3 DNA follows: TGTGCCAGCAGCTTAGCTACAGGGGGCCAAGAGACCCAGTACTTC. Amino acids: CASSLATGGQETQYF.

The rearrangement uses TRBV19 and TRBJ2-7; the D call may be TRBD1 or TRBD2 (7 bases each). There are 15 residues in the CDR3. Germline V gene data show CDR1 as LNHDA and CDR2 as SQIVND (reference sequence). V was pared by 6 bases and J by 1 base, with 16 bases between. The CDR3 loop reads CASRERDSASYEQYF. The CDR3 DNA reads as TGTGCCAGTAGGGAGCGGGACAGTGCTTCCTACGAGCAGTACTTC.

This chain uses TRBV20-1 with TRBJ2-7; 8 bases line up with TRBD1. The CDR3 has 14 residues. CDR1 is DFQATT and CDR2 is SNEGSKA in the germline V gene (reference sequence). V dropped 3 bases and J dropped 2; count of bases not matched to a gene: 6. This chain's CDR3 is CSASRTGIAYEQYF. In DNA, the CDR3 is TGCAGTGCTAGTAGGACAGGGATTGCCTACGAGCAGTACTTC.

This clonotype was detected ten times or more. The CDR3 region is CASSQEGFSYEQYF. CDR3 DNA sequence: TGTGCCAGCAGCCAAGAAGGTTTTTCCTACGAGCAGTACTTC. The gene calls are TRBV14 and TRBJ2-7, with unresolved D. CDR3 length: 14 residues. From germline, CDR1 is SGHDN and CDR2 FVKESK. V was clipped by 0 bases and J by 1 base, with 7 bases between them.

This clonotype turned up a few times. V usage is TRBV25-1 and J usage is TRBJ2-5; D is unresolved. CDR3 length equals 14 residues. Germline loops: CDR1 MGHDK, CDR2 SYGVNS. Trimming cost V 2 bases and J 4 bases, with 11 bases left between them. CDR3 protein: CASSEAGWGETQYF. In DNA, the CDR3 is TGTGCCAGCAGTGAAGCAGGATGGGGAGAGACCCAGTACTTC.

V is TRBV15 and J is TRBJ2-5, with 10 bases identical to TRBD1. Germline trimming cut 2 bases from V and 5 bases from J; bases unmatched to any gene: 8. Germline CDR1 LNHNV, CDR2 YYDKDF (reference sequence). The CDR3 totals 16 residues. The CDR3 region is CATSRRQGARVETQYF. The DNA of the CDR3 is TGTGCCACCAGCAGAAGACAGGGGGCTAGGGTGGAGACCCAGTACTTC.

The sample holds a few counts of this clonotype. The chain links TRBV4-1 to TRBJ2-3, with D possibly matching TRBD2 (6 bases). V dropped 1 base and J dropped 0 bases, with 23 bases sitting between them. This CDR3 has 20 amino acids. The germline V gene encodes CDR1 MGHRA and CDR2 YSYEKL. In DNA form, the CDR3 reads TGCGCCAGCAGCCAAGGACAGCCCCGTTATTTTGGGACTAGCACAGATACGCAGTATTTT. Amino acids: CASSQGQPRYFGTSTDTQYF.

This clonotype was counted at least ten times. The chain couples TRBV19 to TRBJ2-6, with 8 bases that match TRBD1. The V and J ends lost 4 bases and 4 bases, in that order; junction bases with no gene match: 6. This CDR3 has 16 amino acids. Per germline, CDR1 LNHDA and CDR2 SQIVND (reference sequence). The CDR3 protein is CASSTQGATGANVLTF. The DNA of the CDR3 is TGTGCCAGTAGTACCCAGGGGGCAACCGGGGCCAACGTCCTGACTTTC.

The chain has TRBV9 and TRBJ2-1; D is unclear. Germline V gives CDR1 SGDLS, CDR2 YYNGEE. CDR3 size: 11 residues. Between the trimmed V and J ends, which lost 4 bases and 5 bases, there was a span of 4 bases. The chain's CDR3 is CASSTDNEQFF. The CDR3 nucleotides read TGTGCCAGCAGCACCGACAATGAGCAGTTCTTC.

The CDR3, as DNA: TGCAGTGCTAGAGATCTAGCGGGAGGAGTCGAGACCCAGTACTTC. Translation gives CSARDLAGGVETQYF. The chain combines TRBV20-1 with TRBJ2-5; TRBD2 agrees at 11 bases. The V and J ends lost 0 bases and 5 bases, in that order; junction bases with no gene match: 5. The CDR3 loop spans 15 amino acids. Germline V CDR1 and CDR2: DFQATT, SNEGSKA (reference sequence).

The rearrangement links TRBV9 to TRBJ2-1; D uncertain. The ends were cut back, 0 bases at V and 11 bases at J, with 9 bases in the middle. The CDR3 consists of 12 residues. The germline gives CDR1 SGDLS, CDR2 YYNGEE. DNA for the CDR3: TGTGCCAGCAGCGTAGTTGAGGACCAGCAGTTCTTC. Encoded protein: CASSVVEDQQFF.